Listed here are 13 T cell receptor beta chains from one sample, sequenced in a study of T cell responses to AZD1222 COVID-19 vaccine. Generated by immunoSEQ multiplex PCR, the TCRdb table keeps only in-frame clones and is missing some. The sample holds about 180,000 clones, 85% to 90% seen once. Sequencing used peripheral blood, obtained on day 0 of AZD1222 vaccination. These receptors all come from an adult in good health.

J is TRBJ1-5 and V is TRBV19; 8 nucleotides agree with TRBD1. Trimming cost V 8 bases and J 1 base; bases outside gene matches: 7. This CDR3 is 15 amino acids long. The germline CDR1 and CDR2 sequences are LNHDA and SQIVND (reference sequence). The CDR3 coding sequence is TGTGCCAGTGGGTGGGGACAGGTGAGCAATCAGCCCCAGCATTTT. This sequence encodes CASGWGQVSNQPQHF.

The chain joins TRBV10-3 to TRBJ1-6; D might be TRBD1 (5 bases). CDR1 and CDR2 (germline): ENHRY, SYGVKD. This CDR3 comprises 15 residues. Trimming took off 2 bases at V and 0 bases at J, with 5 bases between the two ends. The CDR3 protein is CAISEGHSYNSPLHF. The CDR3 DNA is TGTGCCATCAGTGAGGGACACTCCTATAATTCACCCCTCCACTTT.

This clone has just one count. This chain connects TRBV6-5 to TRBJ2-7; D is uncertain. The CDR3 extends over 14 amino acids. Germline V gene sequence: CDR1 MNHEY, CDR2 SVGAGI. Trimming removed 7 bases from V and 3 bases from J, with 16 bases in between. The CDR3 protein is CASIFRAMSYEQYF. The DNA for the CDR3 is TGTGCCAGCATATTCCGGGCCATGAGCTACGAGCAGTACTTC.

Worth noting for this clone: Other DNA variants within this sample encode the same CDR3. This sequence joins TRBV20-1 and TRBJ2-5; no definite D call. This CDR3 is built from 11 residues. Germline CDR1 and CDR2: DFQATT and SNEGSKA (reference sequence). With 6 bases removed from V and 0 bases from J, the gap between germline ends came to 5 bases. The CDR3 DNA reads as TGCAGTGCCTCGGACCAAGAGACCCAGTACTTC. Its protein is CSASDQETQYF.

The genes are TRBV9 and TRBJ2-3, with D maybe TRBD2 (6 bases). The CDR3 covers 15 residues. Germline V gene lookup returns CDR1 SGDLS and CDR2 YYNGEE. Trimming took 0 bases from V and 1 from J, leaving 9 bases between them. The CDR3 region is CASSVVGGGTDTQYF. The CDR3, as DNA: TGTGCCAGCAGCGTAGTAGGCGGGGGCACAGATACGCAGTATTTT.

CDR3 bases: TGTGCCAGCTCACCCCAGGGGCAGCACACCGGGGAGCTGTTTTTT. Translating gives CASSPQGQHTGELFF. The chain uses TRBV18 and TRBJ2-2; the D gene is possibly TRBD1 (6 bases). V shed 3 bases and J shed 3 bases, with 11 bases lying between them. The CDR3 consists of 15 residues. Germline lookup yields CDR1 KGHSH and CDR2 LQKENI.

V is TRBV30 and J is TRBJ1-2; D perhaps matches TRBD1 (5 bases). Looked up from germline, CDR1 is GTSNPN and CDR2 is SVGIG (reference sequence). The CDR3 is 13 residues long. The germline V and J ends were trimmed by 2 bases and 3 bases, with 10 bases remaining between them. CDR3 loop: CAWSPGDHYGYTF. In DNA, the CDR3 is TGTGCCTGGAGTCCCGGGGACCACTATGGCTACACCTTC.

The chain uses TRBV11-2 and TRBJ1-1; 11 nucleotides align to TRBD1. Germline-derived CDR1 and CDR2 are SGHAT and FQNNGV. The CDR3 is 14 residues long. Germline trimming cut 3 bases from V and 6 bases from J; bases unmatched to any gene: 3. CDR3 nucleotides: TGTGCCAGCAGCTTCGGGACAGGGGGTCCTGAAGCTTTCTTT. Residues: CASSFGTGGPEAFF.

The chain links TRBV29-1 to TRBJ2-5; 8 nucleotides line up with TRBD2. Germline trimming cut 4 bases from V and 4 bases from J; bases unmatched to any gene: 2. The CDR3 consists of 12 residues. Germline V gene sequence: CDR1 SQVTM, CDR2 ANQGSEA. CDR3: CSVAAGVETQYF. Written as DNA, the CDR3 is TGCAGCGTTGCAGCGGGAGTAGAGACCCAGTACTTC.

The chain couples TRBV2 to TRBJ1-5; D possibly corresponds to TRBD1 (5 bases). The CDR3 is 13 residues long. V was shortened by 7 bases and J by 9 bases, with 16 bases between the two germline ends. The germline CDR1 and CDR2 sequences are SNHLY and FYNNEI. Written as DNA, the CDR3 is TGTGCCAGCAAAGGGGATTTAAGGGGGCCCCAGCATTTT. Translation gives CASKGDLRGPQHF.

V is TRBV19 and J is TRBJ2-7; 9 nucleotides match TRBD1. The germline gives CDR1 LNHDA, CDR2 SQIVND (reference sequence). The J segment lost 0 bases and the V segment lost 6 bases, leaving 9 bases of the junction unmatched. The length of the CDR3 is 16 residues. This chain's CDR3 is CASRQTGQGDSYEQYF. The CDR3 region has the DNA TGTGCCAGTAGACAAACGGGACAGGGTGACTCCTACGAGCAGTACTTC. Filled out from reference TRBV19 and TRBJ2-7, the complete variable domain reads DGGITQSPKYLFRKEGQNVTLSCEQNLNHDAMYWYRQDPGQGLRLIYYSQIVNDFQKGDIAEGYSVSREKKESFPLTVTSAQKNPTAFYLCASRQTGQGDSYEQYFGPGTRLTVT.

The rearrangement uses TRBV20-1 and TRBJ2-7; 12 bases agree with TRBD1. The germline V gene encodes CDR1 DFQATT and CDR2 SNEGSKA (reference sequence). The CDR3 totals 15 residues. The V and J ends lost 3 bases and 4 bases, in that order; junction bases with no gene match: 7. CDR3: CSASAGTGGSYEQYF. As DNA, the CDR3 is TGCAGTGCTAGTGCCGGGACAGGGGGCTCTTACGAGCAGTACTTC.

The rearrangement uses TRBV28 and TRBJ1-1; D is uncertain. V lost 4 bases, J lost 1 base, and 4 bases lay in between. CDR3 size: 12 residues. Germline V CDR1 and CDR2: MDHEN, SYDVKM. The CDR3 reads CASSWGNTEAFF. CDR3 DNA sequence: TGTGCCAGCAGTTGGGGGAACACTGAAGCTTTCTTT.